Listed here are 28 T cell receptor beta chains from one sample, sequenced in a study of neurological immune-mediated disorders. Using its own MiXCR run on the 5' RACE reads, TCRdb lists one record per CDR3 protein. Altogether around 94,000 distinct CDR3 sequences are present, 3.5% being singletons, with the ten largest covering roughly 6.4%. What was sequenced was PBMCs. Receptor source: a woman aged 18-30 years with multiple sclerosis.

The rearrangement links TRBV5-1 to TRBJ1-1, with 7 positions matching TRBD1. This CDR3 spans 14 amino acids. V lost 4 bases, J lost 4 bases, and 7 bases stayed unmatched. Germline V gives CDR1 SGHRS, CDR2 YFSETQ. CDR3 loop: CASSPSQGGTEAFF. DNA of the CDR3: TGCGCCAGCAGCCCAAGCCAGGGGGGCACTGAAGCTTTCTTT.

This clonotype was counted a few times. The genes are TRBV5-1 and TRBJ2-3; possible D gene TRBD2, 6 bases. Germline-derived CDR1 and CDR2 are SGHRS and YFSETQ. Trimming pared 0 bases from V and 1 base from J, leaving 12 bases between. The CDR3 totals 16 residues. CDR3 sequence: CASSLAGTPGTDTQYF. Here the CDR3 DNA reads TGCGCCAGCAGCTTGGCTGGGACTCCTGGCACAGATACGCAGTATTTT.

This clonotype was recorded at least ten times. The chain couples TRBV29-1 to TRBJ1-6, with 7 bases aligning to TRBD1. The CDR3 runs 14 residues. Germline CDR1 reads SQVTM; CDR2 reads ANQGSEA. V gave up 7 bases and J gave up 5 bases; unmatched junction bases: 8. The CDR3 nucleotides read TGCAGCGCCCGCCTGGACAGGAATAATTCACCCCTCCACTTT. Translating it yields CSARLDRNNSPLHF.

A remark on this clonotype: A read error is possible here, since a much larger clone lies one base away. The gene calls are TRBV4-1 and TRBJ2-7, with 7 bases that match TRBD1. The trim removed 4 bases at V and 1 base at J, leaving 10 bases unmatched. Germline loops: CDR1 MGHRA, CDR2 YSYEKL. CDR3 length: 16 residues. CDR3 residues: CASSRKGGAGSYEQYF. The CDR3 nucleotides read TGCGCCAGCAGCCGGAAAGGGGGCGCTGGGTCCTACGAGCAGTACTTC.

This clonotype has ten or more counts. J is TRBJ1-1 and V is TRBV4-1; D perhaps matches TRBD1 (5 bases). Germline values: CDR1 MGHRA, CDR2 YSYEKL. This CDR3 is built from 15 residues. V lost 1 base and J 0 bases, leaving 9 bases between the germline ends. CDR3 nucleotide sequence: TGCGCCAGCAGCCAAGTCGGGGCCATGAACACTGAAGCTTTCTTT. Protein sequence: CASSQVGAMNTEAFF.

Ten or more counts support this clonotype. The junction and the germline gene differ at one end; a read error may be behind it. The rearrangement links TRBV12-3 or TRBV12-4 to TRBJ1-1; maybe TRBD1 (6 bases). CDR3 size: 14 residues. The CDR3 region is CASSVGQLNTEAFF. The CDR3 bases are TGCGCCAGCAGCGTCGGACAGCTGAACACTGAAGCTTTCTTT.

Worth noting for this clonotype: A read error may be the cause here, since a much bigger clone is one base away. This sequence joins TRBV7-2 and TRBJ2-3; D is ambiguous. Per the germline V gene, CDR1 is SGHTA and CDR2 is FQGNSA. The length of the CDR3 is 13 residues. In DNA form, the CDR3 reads TGTGCCAACAGCTTATTTGAGACAGATACGCAGTATTTT. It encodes CANSLFETDTQYF.

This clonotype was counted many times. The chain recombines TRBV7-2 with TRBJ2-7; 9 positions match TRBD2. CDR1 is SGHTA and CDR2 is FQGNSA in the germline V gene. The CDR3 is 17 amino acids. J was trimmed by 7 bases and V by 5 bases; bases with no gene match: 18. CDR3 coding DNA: TGTGCCAGCAGCGCCACCCCCTTTAGCGGGAGACTAGGGGAGCAGTACTTC. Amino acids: CASSATPFSGRLGEQYF.

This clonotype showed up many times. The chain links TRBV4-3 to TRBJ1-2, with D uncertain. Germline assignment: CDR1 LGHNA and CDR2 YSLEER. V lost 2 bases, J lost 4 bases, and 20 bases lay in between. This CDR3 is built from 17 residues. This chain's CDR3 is CASSQTVVGVRGYGYTF. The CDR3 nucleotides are TGCGCCAGCAGCCAAACAGTTGTCGGGGTTAGAGGCTATGGCTACACCTTC.

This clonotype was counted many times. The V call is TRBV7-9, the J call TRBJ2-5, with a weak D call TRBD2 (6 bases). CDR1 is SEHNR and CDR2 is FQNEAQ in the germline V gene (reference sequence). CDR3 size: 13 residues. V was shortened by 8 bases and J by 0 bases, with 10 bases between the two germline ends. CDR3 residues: CASGGKYQETQYF. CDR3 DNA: TGTGCCAGCGGCGGGAAGTACCAAGAGACCCAGTACTTC.

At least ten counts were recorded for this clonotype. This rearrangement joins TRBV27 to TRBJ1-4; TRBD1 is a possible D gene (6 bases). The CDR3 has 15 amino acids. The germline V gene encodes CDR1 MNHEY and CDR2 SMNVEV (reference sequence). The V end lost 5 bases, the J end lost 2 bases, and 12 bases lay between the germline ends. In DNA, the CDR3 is TGTGCCAGCAGTCGCCGACAGGCCACTAATGAAAAACTGTTTTTT. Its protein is CASSRRQATNEKLFF.

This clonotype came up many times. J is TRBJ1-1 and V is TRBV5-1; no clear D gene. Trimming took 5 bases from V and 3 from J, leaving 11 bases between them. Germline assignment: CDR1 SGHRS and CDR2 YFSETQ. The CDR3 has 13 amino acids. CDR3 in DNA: TGCGCCAGCAGGCGTACGCCGGACACTGAAGCTTTCTTT. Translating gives CASRRTPDTEAFF.

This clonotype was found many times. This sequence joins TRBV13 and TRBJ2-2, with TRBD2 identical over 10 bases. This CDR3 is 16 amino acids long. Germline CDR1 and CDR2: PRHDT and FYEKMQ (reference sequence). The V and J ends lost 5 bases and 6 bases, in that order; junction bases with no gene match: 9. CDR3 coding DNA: TGTGCCAGCAGCCTCCGACTAGCGGGTTACCCCGGGGAGCTGTTTTTT. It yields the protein CASSLRLAGYPGELFF.

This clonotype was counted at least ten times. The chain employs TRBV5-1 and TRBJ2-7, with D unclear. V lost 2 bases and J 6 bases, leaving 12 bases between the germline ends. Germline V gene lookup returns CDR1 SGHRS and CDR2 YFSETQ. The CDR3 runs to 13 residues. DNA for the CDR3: TGCGCCAGCAGCTTTCTTGAATCCGGCGAGCAGTACTTC. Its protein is CASSFLESGEQYF.

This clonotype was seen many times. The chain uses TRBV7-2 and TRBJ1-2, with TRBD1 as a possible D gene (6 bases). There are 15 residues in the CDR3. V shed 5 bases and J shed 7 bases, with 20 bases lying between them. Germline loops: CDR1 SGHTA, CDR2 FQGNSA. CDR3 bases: TGTGCCAGCAGCCCATACCTCGGGGGGCGGGCTGGCTACACCTTC. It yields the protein CASSPYLGGRAGYTF.

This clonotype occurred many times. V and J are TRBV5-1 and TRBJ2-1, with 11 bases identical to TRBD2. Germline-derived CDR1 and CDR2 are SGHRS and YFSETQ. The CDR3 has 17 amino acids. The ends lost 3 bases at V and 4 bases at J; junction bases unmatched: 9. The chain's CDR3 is CASSWITLAGGYNEQFF. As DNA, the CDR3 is TGCGCCAGCAGCTGGATAACTCTAGCGGGAGGTTACAATGAGCAGTTCTTC.

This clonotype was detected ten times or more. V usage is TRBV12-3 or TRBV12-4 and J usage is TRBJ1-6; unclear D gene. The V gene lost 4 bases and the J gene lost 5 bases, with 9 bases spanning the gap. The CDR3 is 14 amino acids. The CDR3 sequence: CASSWQFHNSPLHF. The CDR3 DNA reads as TGTGCCAGCAGTTGGCAGTTCCATAATTCACCCCTCCACTTT.

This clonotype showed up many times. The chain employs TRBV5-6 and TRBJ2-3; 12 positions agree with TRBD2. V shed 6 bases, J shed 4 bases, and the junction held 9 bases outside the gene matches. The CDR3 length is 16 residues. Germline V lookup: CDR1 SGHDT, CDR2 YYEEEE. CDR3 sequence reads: CASNRLAGEIADTQYF. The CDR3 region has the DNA TGTGCCAGCAACCGACTAGCGGGAGAAATCGCAGATACGCAGTATTTT.

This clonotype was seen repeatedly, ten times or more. Written as DNA, the CDR3 is TGCAGTGCTAGAGAATCTTTAGGCACAGATACGCAGTATTTT. Encoded protein: CSARESLGTDTQYF. The chain couples TRBV20-1 to TRBJ2-3; D not resolved. V was clipped by 0 bases and J by 1 base, with 8 bases between them. The germline V gene has CDR1 DFQATT and CDR2 SNEGSKA (reference sequence). There are 14 residues in the CDR3.

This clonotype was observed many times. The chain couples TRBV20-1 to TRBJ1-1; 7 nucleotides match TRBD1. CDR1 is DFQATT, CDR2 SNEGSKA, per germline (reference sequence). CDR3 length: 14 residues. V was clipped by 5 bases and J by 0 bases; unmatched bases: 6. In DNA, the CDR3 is TGCAGTGCTCGAATAGGACAGGTGAACACTGAAGCTTTCTTT. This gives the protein CSARIGQVNTEAFF.

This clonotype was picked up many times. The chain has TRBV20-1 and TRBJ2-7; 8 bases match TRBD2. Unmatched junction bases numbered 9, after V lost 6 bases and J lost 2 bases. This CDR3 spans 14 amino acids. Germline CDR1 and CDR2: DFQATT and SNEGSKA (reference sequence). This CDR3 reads CSAERGGAPYEQYF. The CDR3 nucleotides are TGCAGTGCCGAACGGGGGGGGGCCCCCTACGAGCAGTACTTC.

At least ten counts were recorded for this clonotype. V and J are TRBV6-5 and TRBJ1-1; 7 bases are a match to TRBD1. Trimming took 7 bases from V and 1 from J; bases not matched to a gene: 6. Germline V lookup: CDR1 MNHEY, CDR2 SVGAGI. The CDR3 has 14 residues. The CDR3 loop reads CASNTQGPNTEAFF. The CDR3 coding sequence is TGTGCCAGCAATACACAGGGGCCGAACACTGAAGCTTTCTTT.

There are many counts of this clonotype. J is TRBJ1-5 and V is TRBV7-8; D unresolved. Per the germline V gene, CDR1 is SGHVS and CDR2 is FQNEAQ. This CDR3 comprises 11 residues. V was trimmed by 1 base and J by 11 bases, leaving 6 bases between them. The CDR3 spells CASSLGSAQHF. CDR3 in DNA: TGTGCCAGCAGCTTAGGATCAGCCCAGCATTTT.

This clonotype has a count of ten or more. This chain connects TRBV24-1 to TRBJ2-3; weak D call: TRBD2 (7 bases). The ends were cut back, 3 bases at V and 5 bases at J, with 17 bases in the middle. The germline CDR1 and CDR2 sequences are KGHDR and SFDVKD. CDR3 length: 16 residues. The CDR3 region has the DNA TGTGCCACCAGTGATGGGGGGGCGCGGAAGGTAGATACGCAGTATTTT. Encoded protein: CATSDGGARKVDTQYF.

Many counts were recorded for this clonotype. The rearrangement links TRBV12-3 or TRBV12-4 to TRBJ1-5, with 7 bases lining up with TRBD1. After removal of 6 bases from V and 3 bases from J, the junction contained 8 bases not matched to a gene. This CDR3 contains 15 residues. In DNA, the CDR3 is TGTGCCAGCAGCCCAGGGGGGACCGTCAATCAGCCCCAGCATTTT. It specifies CASSPGGTVNQPQHF.

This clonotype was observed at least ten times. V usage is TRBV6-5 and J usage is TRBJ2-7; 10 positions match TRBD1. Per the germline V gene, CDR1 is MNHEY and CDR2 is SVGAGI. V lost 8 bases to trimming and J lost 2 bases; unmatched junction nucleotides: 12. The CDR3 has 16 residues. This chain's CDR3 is CASRRSGTGEAYEQYF. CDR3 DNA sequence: TGTGCCAGCCGACGGTCCGGGACAGGGGAGGCCTACGAGCAGTACTTC.

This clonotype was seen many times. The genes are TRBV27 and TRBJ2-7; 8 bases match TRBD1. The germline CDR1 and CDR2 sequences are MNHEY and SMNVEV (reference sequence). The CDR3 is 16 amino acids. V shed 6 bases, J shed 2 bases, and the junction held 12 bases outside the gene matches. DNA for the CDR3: TGTGCCAGCAGGATCTCGACAGGGGAACCCGCCTACGAGCAGTACTTC. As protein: CASRISTGEPAYEQYF.

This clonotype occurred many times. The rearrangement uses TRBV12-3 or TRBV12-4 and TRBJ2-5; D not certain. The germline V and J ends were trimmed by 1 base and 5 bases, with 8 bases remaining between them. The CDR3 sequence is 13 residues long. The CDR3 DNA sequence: TGTGCCAGCAGTTTAGGAGTTGTGGAGACCCAGTACTTC. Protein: CASSLGVVETQYF.